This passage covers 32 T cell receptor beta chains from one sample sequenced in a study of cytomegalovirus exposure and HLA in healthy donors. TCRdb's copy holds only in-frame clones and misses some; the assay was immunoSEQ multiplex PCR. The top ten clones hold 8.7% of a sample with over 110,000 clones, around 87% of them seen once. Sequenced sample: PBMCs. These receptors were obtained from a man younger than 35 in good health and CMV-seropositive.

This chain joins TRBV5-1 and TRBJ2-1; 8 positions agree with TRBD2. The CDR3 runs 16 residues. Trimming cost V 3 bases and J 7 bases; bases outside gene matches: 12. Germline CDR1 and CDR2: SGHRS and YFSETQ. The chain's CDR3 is CASSSAGTSLENEQFF. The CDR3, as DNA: TGCGCCAGCAGCTCCGCCGGGACTAGTCTGGAAAATGAGCAGTTCTTC. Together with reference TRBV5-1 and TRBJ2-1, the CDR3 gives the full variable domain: KAGVTQTPRYLIKTRGQQVTLSCSPISGHRSVSWYQQTPGQGLQFLFEYFSETQRNKGNFPGRFSGRQFSNSRSEMNVSTLELGDSALYLCASSSAGTSLENEQFFGPGTRLTVL.

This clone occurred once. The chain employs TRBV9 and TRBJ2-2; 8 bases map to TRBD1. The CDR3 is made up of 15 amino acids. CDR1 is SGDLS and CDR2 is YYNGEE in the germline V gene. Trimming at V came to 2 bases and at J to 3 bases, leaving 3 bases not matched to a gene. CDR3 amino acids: CASSVQGADTGELFF. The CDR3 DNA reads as TGTGCCAGCAGCGTCCAGGGGGCAGACACCGGGGAGCTGTTTTTT.

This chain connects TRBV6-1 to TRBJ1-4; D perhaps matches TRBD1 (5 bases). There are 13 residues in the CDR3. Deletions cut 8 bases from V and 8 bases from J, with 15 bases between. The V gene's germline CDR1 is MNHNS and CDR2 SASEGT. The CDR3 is CASRTSQGEKLFF. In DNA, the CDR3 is TGTGCCAGCCGAACGAGTCAGGGAGAAAAACTGTTTTTT.

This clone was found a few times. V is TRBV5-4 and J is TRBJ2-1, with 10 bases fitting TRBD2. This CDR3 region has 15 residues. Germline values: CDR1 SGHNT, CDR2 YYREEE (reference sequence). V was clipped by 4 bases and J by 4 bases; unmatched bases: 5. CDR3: CASSAGLAEYNEQFF. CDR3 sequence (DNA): TGTGCCAGCAGCGCCGGACTAGCGGAATACAATGAGCAGTTCTTC.

The CDR3 spells CASSVISAGDSEQFF. The CDR3 DNA sequence: TGTGCCAGCAGTGTAATTAGTGCGGGAGATAGTGAGCAGTTCTTC. The gene calls are TRBV2 and TRBJ2-1; 7 bases fit TRBD2. Germline V lookup: CDR1 SNHLY, CDR2 FYNNEI. The trim removed 4 bases at V and 9 bases at J, leaving 12 bases unmatched. This CDR3 is built from 15 residues.

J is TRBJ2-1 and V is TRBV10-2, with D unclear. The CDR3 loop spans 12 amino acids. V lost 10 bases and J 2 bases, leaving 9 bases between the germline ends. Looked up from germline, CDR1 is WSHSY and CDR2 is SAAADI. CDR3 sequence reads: CAIVGAYNEQFF. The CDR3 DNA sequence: TGCGCCATCGTCGGTGCCTACAATGAGCAGTTCTTC.

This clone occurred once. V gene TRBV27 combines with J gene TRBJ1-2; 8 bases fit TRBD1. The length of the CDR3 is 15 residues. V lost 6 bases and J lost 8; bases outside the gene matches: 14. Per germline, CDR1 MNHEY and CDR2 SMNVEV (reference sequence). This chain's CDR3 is CASSQTLQGAQGYTF. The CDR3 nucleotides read TGTGCCAGCAGCCAAACGCTCCAGGGGGCTCAGGGCTACACCTTC.

CDR3 sequence reads: CASSIDARVTEAFF. The DNA for the CDR3 is TGTGCCAGTAGTATAGACGCACGGGTCACTGAAGCTTTCTTT. This chain connects TRBV19 to TRBJ1-1, with D unclear. Trimming stripped 0 bases from V and 4 bases from J, with 9 bases between. The V gene's germline CDR1 is LNHDA and CDR2 SQIVND (reference sequence). The length of the CDR3 is 14 residues. The whole variable domain, remainder taken from reference TRBV19 and TRBJ1-1, is DGGITQSPKYLFRKEGQNVTLSCEQNLNHDAMYWYRQDPGQGLRLIYYSQIVNDFQKGDIAEGYSVSREKKESFPLTVTSAQKNPTAFYLCASSIDARVTEAFFGQGTRLTVV.

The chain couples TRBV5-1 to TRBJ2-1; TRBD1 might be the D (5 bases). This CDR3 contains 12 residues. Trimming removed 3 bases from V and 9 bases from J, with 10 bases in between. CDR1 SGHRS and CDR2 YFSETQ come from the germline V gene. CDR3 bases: TGCGCCAGCAGCTCCCAGGGCGGTGAGCAGTTCTTC. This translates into CASSSQGGEQFF.

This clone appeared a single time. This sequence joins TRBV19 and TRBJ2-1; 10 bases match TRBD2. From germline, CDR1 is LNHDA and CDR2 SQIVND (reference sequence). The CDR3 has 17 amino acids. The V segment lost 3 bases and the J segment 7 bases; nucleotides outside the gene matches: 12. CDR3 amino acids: CASSIPLASGRSNEQFF. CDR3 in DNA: TGTGCCAGTAGTATCCCTCTGGCTAGCGGGAGATCGAATGAGCAGTTCTTC.

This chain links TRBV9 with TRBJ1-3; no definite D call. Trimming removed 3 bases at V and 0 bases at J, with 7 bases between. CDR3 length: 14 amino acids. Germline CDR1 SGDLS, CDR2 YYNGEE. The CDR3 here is CASSAVRSGNTIYF. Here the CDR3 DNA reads TGTGCCAGCAGCGCGGTCCGCTCTGGAAACACCATATATTTT.

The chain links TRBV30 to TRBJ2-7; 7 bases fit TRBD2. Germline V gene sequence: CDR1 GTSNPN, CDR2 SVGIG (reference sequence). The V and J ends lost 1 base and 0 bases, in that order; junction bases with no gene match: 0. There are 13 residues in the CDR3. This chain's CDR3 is CAWSGTSSYEQYF. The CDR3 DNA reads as TGTGCCTGGAGTGGGACTAGCTCCTACGAGCAGTACTTC. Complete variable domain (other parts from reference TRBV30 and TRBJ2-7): SQTIHQWPATLVQPVGSPLSLECTVEGTSNPNLYWYRQAAGRGLQLLFYSVGIGQISSEVPQNLSASRPQDRQFILSSKKLLLSDSGFYLCAWSGTSSYEQYFGPGTRLTVT.

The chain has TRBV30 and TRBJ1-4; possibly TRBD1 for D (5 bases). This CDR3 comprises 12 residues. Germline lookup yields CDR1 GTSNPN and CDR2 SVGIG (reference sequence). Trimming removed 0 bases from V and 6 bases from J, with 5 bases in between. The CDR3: CAWSVQDEKLFF. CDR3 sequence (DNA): TGTGCCTGGAGTGTACAGGATGAAAAACTGTTTTTT.

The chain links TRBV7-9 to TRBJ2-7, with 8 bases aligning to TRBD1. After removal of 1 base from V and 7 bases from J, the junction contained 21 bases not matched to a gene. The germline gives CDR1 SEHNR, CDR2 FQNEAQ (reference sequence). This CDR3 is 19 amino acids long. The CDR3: CASSLVPWTGSVEVGEQYF. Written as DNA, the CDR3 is TGTGCCAGCAGCTTAGTGCCCTGGACAGGGAGCGTGGAAGTGGGTGAGCAGTACTTC.

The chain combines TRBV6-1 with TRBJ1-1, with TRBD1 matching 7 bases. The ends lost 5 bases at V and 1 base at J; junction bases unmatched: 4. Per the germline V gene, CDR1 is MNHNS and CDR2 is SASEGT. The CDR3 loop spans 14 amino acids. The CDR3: CASSSGTENTEAFF. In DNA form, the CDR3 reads TGTGCCAGCAGTTCCGGGACAGAGAACACTGAAGCTTTCTTT.

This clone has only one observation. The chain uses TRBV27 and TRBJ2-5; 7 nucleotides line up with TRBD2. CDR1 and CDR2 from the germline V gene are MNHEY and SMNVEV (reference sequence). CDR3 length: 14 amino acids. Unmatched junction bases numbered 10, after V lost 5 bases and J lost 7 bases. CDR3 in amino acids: CASSKLATGGTQYF. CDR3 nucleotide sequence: TGTGCCAGCAGTAAACTAGCGACCGGGGGGACCCAGTACTTC.

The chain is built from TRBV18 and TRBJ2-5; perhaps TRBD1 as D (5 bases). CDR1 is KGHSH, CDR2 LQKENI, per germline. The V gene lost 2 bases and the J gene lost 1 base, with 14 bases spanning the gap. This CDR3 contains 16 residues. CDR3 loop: CASSPSRGGLQETQYF. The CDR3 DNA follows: TGTGCCAGCTCACCATCTAGGGGTGGCCTCCAAGAGACCCAGTACTTC. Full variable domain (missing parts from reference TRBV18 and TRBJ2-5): NAGVMQNPRHLVRRRGQEARLRCSPMKGHSHVYWYRQLPEEGLKFMVYLQKENIIDESGMPKERFSAEFPKEGPSILRIQQVVRGDSAAYFCASSPSRGGLQETQYFGPGTRLLVL.

CDR3 region: CAISESQGGEAFF. CDR3 nucleotide sequence: TGTGCCATCAGTGAGTCTCAGGGGGGCGAAGCTTTCTTT. The chain couples TRBV10-3 to TRBJ1-1; 7 bases are shared with TRBD1. Germline V gene data show CDR1 as ENHRY and CDR2 as SYGVKD. This CDR3 has 13 amino acids. V shed 0 bases and J 8 bases; nucleotides not matched to a gene: 3.

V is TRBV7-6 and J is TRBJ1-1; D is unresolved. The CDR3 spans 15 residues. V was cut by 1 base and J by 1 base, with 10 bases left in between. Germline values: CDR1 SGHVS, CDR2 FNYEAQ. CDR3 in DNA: TGTGCCAGCAGCTTAGTTTACGGAGGGAACACTGAAGCTTTCTTT. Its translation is CASSLVYGGNTEAFF.

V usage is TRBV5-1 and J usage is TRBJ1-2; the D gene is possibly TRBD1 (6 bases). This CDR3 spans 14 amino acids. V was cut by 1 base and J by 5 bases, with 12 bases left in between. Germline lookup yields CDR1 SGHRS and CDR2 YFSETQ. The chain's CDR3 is CASSLSGQGYGYTF. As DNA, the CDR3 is TGCGCCAGCAGCTTGAGTGGGCAGGGGTATGGCTACACCTTC.

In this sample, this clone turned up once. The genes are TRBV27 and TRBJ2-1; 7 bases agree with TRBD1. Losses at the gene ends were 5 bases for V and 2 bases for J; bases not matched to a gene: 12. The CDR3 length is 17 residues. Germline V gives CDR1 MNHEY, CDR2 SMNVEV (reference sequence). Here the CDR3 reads CASSRVPTGTTYNEQFF. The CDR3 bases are TGTGCCAGCAGTAGAGTCCCGACAGGGACCACCTACAATGAGCAGTTCTTC.

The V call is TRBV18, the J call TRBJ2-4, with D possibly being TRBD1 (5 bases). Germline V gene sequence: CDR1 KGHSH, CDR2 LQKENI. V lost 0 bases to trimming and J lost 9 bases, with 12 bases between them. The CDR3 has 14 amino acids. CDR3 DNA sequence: TGTGCCAGCTCACCACCTGCCAGGGTAGGCATTCAGTACTTC. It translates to CASSPPARVGIQYF.

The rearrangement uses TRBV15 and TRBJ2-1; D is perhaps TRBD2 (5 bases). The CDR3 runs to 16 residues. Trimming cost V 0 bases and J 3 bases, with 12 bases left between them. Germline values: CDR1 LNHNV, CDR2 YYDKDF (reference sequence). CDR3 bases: TGTGCCACCAGCAGAGACAAAGCGGTACTCTACAATGAGCAGTTCTTC. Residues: CATSRDKAVLYNEQFF.

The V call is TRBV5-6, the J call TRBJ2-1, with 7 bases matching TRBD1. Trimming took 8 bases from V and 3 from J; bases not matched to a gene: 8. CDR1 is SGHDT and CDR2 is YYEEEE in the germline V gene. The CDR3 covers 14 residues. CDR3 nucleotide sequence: TGTGCCAGTACAACCGGACAGGTCTACAATGAGCAGTTCTTC. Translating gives CASTTGQVYNEQFF.

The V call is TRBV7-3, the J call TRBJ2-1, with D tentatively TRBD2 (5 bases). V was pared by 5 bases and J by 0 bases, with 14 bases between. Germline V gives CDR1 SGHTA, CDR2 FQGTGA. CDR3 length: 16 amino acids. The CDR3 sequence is CASSISGVSSYNEQFF. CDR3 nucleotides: TGTGCCAGCAGCATTTCCGGGGTTAGCTCCTACAATGAGCAGTTCTTC.

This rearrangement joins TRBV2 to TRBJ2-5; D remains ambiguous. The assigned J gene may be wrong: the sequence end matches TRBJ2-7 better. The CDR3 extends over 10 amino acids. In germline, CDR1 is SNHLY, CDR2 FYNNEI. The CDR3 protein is CASRDYEQYF. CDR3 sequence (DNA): TGTGCCAGCAGGGACTACGAGCAGTACTTC.

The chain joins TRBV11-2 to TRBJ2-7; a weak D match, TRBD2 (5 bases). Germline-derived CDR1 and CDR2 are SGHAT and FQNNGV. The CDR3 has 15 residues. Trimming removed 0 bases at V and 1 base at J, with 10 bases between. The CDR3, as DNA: TGTGCCAGCAGCTTAGAAGGCGGGCCTTCCTACGAGCAGTACTTC. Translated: CASSLEGGPSYEQYF.

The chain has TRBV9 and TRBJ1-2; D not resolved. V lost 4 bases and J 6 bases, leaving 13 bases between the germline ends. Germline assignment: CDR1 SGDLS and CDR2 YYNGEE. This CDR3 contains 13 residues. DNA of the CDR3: TGTGCCAGCAGCCTGGAGCGGGCGGATGGCTACACCTTC. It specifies CASSLERADGYTF.

The CDR3 region has the DNA TGCGCCAGCAGTGAGTCGGTAGCGGGGGGGCGCGAGCAGTACTTC. As protein: CASSESVAGGREQYF. The V and J genes are TRBV10-2 and TRBJ2-7; 11 bases align to TRBD2. The CDR3 covers 15 residues. V was pared by 0 bases and J by 6 bases, with 4 bases of the junction left unmatched. Germline CDR1 reads WSHSY; CDR2 reads SAAADI.

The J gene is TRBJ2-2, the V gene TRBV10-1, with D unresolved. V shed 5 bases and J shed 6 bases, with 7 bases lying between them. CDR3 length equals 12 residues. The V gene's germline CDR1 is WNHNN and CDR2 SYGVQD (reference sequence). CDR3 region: CASSLGPGELFF. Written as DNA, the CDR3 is TGCGCCAGCAGTTTGGGCCCCGGGGAGCTGTTTTTT.

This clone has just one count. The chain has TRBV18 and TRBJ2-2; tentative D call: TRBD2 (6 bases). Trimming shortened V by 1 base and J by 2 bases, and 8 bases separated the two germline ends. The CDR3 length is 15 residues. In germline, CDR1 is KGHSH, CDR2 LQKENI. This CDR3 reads CASSPRLVNTGELFF. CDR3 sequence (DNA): TGTGCCAGCTCACCACGACTAGTTAACACCGGGGAGCTGTTTTTT.

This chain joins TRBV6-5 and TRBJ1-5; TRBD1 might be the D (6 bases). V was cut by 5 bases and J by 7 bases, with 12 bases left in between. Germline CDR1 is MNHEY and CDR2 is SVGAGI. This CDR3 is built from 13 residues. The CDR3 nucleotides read TGTGCCAGCAGTCAGGGGTGGGAGCAGCCCCAGCATTTT. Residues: CASSQGWEQPQHF.